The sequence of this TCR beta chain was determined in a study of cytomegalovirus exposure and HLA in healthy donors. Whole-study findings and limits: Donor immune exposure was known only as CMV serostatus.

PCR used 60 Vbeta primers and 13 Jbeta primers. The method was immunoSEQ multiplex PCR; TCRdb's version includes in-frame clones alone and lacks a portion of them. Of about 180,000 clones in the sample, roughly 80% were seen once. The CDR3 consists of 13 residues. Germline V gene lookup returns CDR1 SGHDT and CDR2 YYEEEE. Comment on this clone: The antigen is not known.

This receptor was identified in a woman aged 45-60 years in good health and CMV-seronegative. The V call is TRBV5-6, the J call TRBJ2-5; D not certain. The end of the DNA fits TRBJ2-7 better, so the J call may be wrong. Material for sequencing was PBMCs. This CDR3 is CASSPRNLYEQYF. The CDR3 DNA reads TGTGCCAGCAGCCCTAGGAATTTATACGAGCAGTACTTC.